The sequence of this TCR beta chain was determined in a study of type 1 regulatory T cells. About the research overall: This in vitro CD4 product, T-allo10, is enriched for Tr1 cells and alloantigen-specific. Study-wide results and limits: Compared with non-type 1 regulatory T cells, type 1 regulatory T cells showed a more restricted TCR repertoire.

Germline-derived CDR1 and CDR2 are SGHTA and FQGNSA. The CDR3 is 12 residues long. V lost 1 base, J lost 2 bases, and 2 bases lay in between. A word on this clonotype: The antigen is unknown.

TCRdb re-called the reads through MiXCR, storing one row per CDR3 protein. This table holds around 64,000 distinct CDR3 sequences, roughly 20% found once. The rearrangement uses TRBV7-2 and TRBJ1-2; D is unresolved. Sequencing used cultured type 1 regulatory T (Tr1) cells, either the whole culture or a sorted fraction (not recorded which). The receptor was isolated from a human donor in good health. As DNA, the CDR3 is TGTGCCAGCAGCTTAGACAACTATGGCTACACCTTC. As protein: CASSLDNYGYTF.